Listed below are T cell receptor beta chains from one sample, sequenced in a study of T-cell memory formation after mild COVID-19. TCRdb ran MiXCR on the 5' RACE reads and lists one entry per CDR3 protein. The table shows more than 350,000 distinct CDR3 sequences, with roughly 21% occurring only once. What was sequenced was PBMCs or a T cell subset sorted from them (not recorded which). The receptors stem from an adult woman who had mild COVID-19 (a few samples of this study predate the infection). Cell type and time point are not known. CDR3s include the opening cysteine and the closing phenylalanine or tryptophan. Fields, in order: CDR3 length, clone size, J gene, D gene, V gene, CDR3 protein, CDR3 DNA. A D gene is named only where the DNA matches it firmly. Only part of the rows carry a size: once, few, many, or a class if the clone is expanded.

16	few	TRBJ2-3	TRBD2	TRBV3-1	CASSQVGTSGRDTQYF	TGTGCCAGCAGCCAAGTCGGAACTAGCGGGCGGGATACGCAGTATTTT
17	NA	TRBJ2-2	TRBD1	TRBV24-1	CATSDASGTGYTGELFF	TGTGCCACCAGTGACGCCTCCGGGACAGGGTACACCGGGGAGCTGTTTTTT
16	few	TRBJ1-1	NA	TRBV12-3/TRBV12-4	CASSSGRREFNTEAFF	TGTGCCAGCAGTTCAGGGCGCAGGGAGTTTAACACTGAAGCTTTCTTT
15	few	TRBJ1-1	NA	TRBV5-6	CASSLETGHPKAAFF	TGTGCCAGCAGCTTAGAGACGGGACATCCAAAGGCGGCTTTCTTT
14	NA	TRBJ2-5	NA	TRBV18	CASSPPAGRETQYF	TGTGCCAGCTCACCACCGGCAGGGCGAGAGACCCAGTACTTC
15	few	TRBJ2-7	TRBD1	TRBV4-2	CASSQGTGEINEQYF	TGTGCCAGCAGCCAGGGGACAGGGGAAATCAACGAGCAGTACTTC
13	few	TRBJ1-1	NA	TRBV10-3	CAISEGPNTEAFF	TGTGCCATCAGTGAGGGGCCTAACACTGAAGCTTTCTTT
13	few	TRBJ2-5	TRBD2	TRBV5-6	CASSSAGVETQYF	TGTGCCAGCAGCTCAGCGGGAGTGGAGACCCAGTACTTC
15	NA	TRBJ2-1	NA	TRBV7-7	CASSLARTGGNEQFF	TGTGCTAGCAGCTTAGCTCGGACTGGGGGGAATGAGCAGTTCTTC
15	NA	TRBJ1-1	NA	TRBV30	CAWSWGRVGGTEAFF	TGTGCCTGGAGTTGGGGCAGGGTCGGAGGCACTGAAGCTTTCTTT
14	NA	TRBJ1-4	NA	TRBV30	CACSGQGPNEKLFF	TGTGCCTGCTCCGGGCAGGGCCCGAATGAAAAACTGTTTTTT
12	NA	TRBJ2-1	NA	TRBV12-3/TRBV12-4	CASSPLPNEQFF	TGTGCCAGCAGCCCCCTCCCCAATGAGCAGTTCTTC
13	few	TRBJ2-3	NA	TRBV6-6	CAAKDLSTDTQYF	TGTGCCGCAAAGGATCTAAGCACAGATACGCAGTATTTT
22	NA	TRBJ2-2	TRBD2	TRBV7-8	CASSVKRLGRGLADSNTGELFF	TGTGCCAGCAGCGTAAAACGATTGGGCCGGGGACTAGCGGACTCGAACACCGGGGAGCTGTTTTTT
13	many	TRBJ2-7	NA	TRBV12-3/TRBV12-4	CASSPLPSYEQYF	TGTGCCAGCAGCCCATTACCATCCTACGAGCAGTACTTC
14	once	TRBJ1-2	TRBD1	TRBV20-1	CSARDDGQVYGYTF	TGCAGTGCTAGGGACGATGGACAGGTTTATGGCTACACCTTC
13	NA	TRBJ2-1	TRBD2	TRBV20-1	CSAISGGRDEQFF	TGCAGTGCTATCAGTGGGGGGAGGGATGAGCAGTTCTTC
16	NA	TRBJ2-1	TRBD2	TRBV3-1	CASSHRTSGFYNEQFF	TGTGCCAGCAGCCACCGGACTAGCGGCTTCTACAATGAGCAGTTCTTC
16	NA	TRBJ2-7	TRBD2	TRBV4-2	CASSQALAGGLNEQYF	TGTGCCAGCAGCCAAGCCTTAGCGGGGGGTCTTAACGAGCAGTACTTC
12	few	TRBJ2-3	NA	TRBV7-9	CASSLIFDTQYF	TGTGCCAGCAGCCTCATCTTTGATACGCAGTATTTT
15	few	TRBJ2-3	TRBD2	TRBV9	CASSVAGLASDTQYF	TGTGCCAGCAGCGTAGCGGGACTAGCGTCAGATACGCAGTATTTT
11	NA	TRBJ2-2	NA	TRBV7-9	CASTIYGELFF	TGTGCCAGCACCATATACGGGGAGCTGTTTTTT
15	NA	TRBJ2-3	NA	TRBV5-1	CASSLEFRGLDTQYF	TGCGCCAGCAGCTTAGAGTTCCGGGGTCTGGATACGCAGTATTTT
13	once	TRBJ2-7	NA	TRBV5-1	CASSLDGGQEQYF	TGCGCCAGCAGCTTGGATGGGGGGCAAGAGCAGTACTTC
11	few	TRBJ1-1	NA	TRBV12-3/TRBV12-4	CASRYSGEAFF	TGTGCCAGCAGATATAGTGGAGAAGCTTTCTTT
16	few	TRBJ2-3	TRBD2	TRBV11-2	CASSLIAGPSTDTQYF	TGTGCCAGCAGCCTAATAGCGGGACCTAGCACAGATACGCAGTATTTT
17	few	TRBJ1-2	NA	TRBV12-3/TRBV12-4	CASSSQGIGFRGSIYTF	TGTGCCAGCAGTTCACAGGGTATTGGGTTTAGGGGTTCTATCTACACCTTC
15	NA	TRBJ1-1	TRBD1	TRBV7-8	CASSVQGMMNTEAFF	TGTGCCAGCAGCGTACAGGGGATGATGAACACTGAAGCTTTCTTT
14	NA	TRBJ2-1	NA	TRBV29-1	CSVKNRVVSDEQFF	TGCAGCGTTAAAAATCGGGTAGTATCCGATGAGCAGTTCTTC
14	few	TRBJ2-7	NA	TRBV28	CASSLRLDRYEQYF	TGTGCCAGCAGTCTCCGGCTAGACCGCTACGAGCAGTACTTC
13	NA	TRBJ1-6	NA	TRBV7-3	CASASSYNSPLHF	TGTGCCAGTGCGAGCTCCTATAATTCACCCCTCCACTTT
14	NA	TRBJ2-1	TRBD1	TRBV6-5	CASADRGPYNEQFF	TGTGCCAGCGCCGACAGGGGACCTTACAATGAGCAGTTCTTC
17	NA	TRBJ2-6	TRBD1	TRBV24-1	CATSDSDRYSGANVLTF	TGTGCCACCAGTGATTCGGACAGGTACTCTGGGGCCAACGTCCTGACTTTC
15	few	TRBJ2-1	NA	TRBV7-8	CASSLSARGRDEQFF	TGTGCCAGCAGCTTATCGGCCAGGGGGAGGGATGAGCAGTTCTTC
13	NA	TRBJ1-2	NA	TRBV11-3	CASSLDWAYGYTF	TGTGCCAGCAGCTTAGACTGGGCGTATGGCTACACCTTC
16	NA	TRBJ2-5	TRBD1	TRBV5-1	CASSSTPQGFLETQYF	TGCGCCAGCAGCTCGACCCCACAGGGGTTTCTGGAGACCCAGTACTTC
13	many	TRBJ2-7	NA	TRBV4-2	CASSPDGSYEQYF	TGTGCCAGCAGCCCTGACGGGTCCTACGAGCAGTACTTC